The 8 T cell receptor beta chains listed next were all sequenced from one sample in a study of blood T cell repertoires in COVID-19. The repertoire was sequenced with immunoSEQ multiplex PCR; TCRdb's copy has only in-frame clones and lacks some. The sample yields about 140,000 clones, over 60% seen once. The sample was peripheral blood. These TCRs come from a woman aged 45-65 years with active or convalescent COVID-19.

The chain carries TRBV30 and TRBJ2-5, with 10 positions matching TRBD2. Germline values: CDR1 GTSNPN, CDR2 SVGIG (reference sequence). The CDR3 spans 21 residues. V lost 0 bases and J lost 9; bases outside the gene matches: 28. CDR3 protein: CAWSVTPSGSVPNRLVGAQYF. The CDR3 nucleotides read TGTGCCTGGAGTGTAACCCCTAGCGGGAGTGTCCCAAATCGGTTAGTGGGGGCCCAGTACTTC.

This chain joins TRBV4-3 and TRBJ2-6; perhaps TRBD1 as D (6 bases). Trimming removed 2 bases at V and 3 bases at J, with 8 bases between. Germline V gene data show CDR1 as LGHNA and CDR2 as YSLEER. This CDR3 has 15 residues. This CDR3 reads CASSQTGFGANVLTF. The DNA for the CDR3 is TGCGCCAGCAGCCAAACAGGGTTTGGGGCCAACGTCCTGACTTTC.

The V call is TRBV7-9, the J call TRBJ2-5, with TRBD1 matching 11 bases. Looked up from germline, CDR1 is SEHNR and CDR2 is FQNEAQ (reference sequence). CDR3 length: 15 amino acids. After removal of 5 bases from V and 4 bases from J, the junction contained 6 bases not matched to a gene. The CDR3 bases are TGTGCCAGCAGCACTGGACAGGGGGCCAGAGAGACCCAGTACTTC. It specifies CASSTGQGARETQYF.

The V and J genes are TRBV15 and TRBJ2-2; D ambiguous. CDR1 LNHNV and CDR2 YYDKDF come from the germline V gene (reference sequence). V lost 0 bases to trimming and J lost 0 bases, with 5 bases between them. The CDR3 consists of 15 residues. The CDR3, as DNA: TGTGCCACCAGCAGAGATGTATCGAACACCGGGGAGCTGTTTTTT. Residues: CATSRDVSNTGELFF. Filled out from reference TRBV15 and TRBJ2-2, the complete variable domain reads DAMVIQNPRYQVTQFGKPVTLSCSQTLNHNVMYWYQQKSSQAPKLLFHYYDKDFNNEADTPDNFQSRRPNTSFCFLDIRSPGLGDTAMYLCATSRDVSNTGELFFGEGSRLTVL.

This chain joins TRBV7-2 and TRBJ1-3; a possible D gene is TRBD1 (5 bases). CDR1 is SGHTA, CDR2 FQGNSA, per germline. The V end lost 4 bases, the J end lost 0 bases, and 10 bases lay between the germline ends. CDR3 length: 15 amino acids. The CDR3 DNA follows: TGTGCCAGCAGCTACGAGGACACCTCTGGAAACACCATATATTTT. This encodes CASSYEDTSGNTIYF.

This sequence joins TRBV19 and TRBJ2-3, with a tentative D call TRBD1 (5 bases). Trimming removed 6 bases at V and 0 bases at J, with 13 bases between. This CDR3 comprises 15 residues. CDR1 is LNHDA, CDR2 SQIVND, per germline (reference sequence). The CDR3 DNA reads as TGTGCCAGTAGAAAGACAGAACCTAGCACAGATACGCAGTATTTT. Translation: CASRKTEPSTDTQYF.

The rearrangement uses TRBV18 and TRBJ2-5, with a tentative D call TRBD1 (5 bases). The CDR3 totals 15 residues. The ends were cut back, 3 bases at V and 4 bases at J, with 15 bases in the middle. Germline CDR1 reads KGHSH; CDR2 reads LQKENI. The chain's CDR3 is CASSPGHKPTETQYF. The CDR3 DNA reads TGTGCCAGCTCACCGGGGCACAAACCCACAGAGACCCAGTACTTC.

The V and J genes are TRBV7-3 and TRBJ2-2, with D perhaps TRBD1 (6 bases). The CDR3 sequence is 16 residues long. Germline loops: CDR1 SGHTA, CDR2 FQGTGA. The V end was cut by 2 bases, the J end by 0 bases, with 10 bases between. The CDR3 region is CASSLRGQPNTGELFF. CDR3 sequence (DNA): TGTGCCAGCAGCTTACGTGGACAGCCGAACACCGGGGAGCTGTTTTTT. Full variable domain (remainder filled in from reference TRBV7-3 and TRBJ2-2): GAGVSQTPSNKVTEKGKYVELRCDPISGHTALYWYRQSLGQGPEFLIYFQGTGAADDSGLPNDRFFAVRPEGSVSTLKIQRTERGDSAVYLCASSLRGQPNTGELFFGEGSRLTVL.